This T cell receptor beta chain appears in the sequencing data of a study of lymphopenia after photon versus proton radiotherapy. General observations from the study: Post-nadir TCR diversity decline inversely tracked overall survival among those who died. Proton therapy kept repertoires fairly stable, unlike photons, which gained effector/memory cells. Oligoclonal CD8+ Temra expansion after nadir drove photon patients' diversity drop.

Comments on this clone: The target antigen is unknown.

TCRdb's copy holds only in-frame clones and misses some; the assay was immunoSEQ multiplex PCR. There are tens of thousands of clones in the sample; 92% occur only once, and 15% to 20% lies in the top ten. The sample here was peripheral blood, taken from a patient treated with photon-based radiotherapy. The sequence was collected from a middle-aged woman with cholangiocarcinoma.

The chain's CDR3 is CAWRGTDASNTEAFF. The CDR3, as DNA: TGTGCCTGGAGGGGGACAGACGCCTCTAACACTGAAGCTTTCTTT. The V call is TRBV30, the J call TRBJ1-1; TRBD1 matches at 7 bases. The germline gives CDR1 GTSNPN, CDR2 SVGIG (reference sequence). The CDR3 sequence is 15 residues long. V dropped 3 bases and J dropped 2; count of bases not matched to a gene: 9.